Sequencing of this TCR beta chain was carried out in a study of shared clonotypes between healthy human individuals. CDR1 is SGHAT, CDR2 FQNNGV, per germline. The CDR3 loop spans 12 amino acids. Trimming pared 5 bases from V and 10 bases from J, leaving 15 bases between. Measured with immunoSEQ multiplex PCR; TCRdb has only the in-frame clones, and not every one. The sample lists millions of clones; roughly 92% were seen once. Sequences were obtained from naive CD4+ T cells sorted from blood. Subset of the sample: CD45RA+ positively selected. This clonotype was sampled from a young man in good health. The V and J genes are TRBV11-2 and TRBJ2-7; D is uncertain. The CDR3 sequence is CASSVVGRNQYF. CDR3 nucleotide sequence: TGTGCCAGCAGCGTAGTGGGCCGCAACCAGTACTTC. The full variable domain, with the rest looked up from reference TRBV11-2 and TRBJ2-7, is EAGVAQSPRYKIIEKRQSVAFWCNPISGHATLYWYQQILGQGPKLLIQFQNNGVVDDSQLPKDRFSAERLKGVDSTLKIQPAKLEDSAVYLCASSVVGRNQYFGPGTRLTVT.